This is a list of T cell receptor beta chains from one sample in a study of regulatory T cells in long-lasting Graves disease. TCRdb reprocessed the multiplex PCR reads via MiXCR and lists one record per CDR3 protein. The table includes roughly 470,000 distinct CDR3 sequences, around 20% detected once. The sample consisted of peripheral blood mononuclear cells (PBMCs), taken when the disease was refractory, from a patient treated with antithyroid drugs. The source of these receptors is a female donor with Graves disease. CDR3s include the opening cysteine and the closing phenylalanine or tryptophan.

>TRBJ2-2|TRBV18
CASSPIIYPDTGELFF
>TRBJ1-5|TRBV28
CASSLGTTYNQPQHF
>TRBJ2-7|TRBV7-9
CASSSPGQTSYEQYF
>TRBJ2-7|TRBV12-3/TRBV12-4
CASSLAGLDEQYF
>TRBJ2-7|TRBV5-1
CASSLKASGTSYEQYF
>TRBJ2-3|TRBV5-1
CASSHRDPTDTQYF
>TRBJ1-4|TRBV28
CASSSPGRGPNEKLFF
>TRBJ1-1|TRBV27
CASSSGTLNTEAFF
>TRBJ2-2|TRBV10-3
CAISDLAPEGAGELFF
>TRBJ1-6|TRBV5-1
CASSAGGQTPLHF
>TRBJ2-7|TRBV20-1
CSARAGGLLTGYEQYF
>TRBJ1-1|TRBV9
CASTLLGTGGRGTEAFF
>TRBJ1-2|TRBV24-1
CATSAAGKGYTF
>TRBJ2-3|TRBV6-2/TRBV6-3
CASSDPGLADTQYF
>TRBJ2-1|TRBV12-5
CASGLVLWGGRQPNEQFF
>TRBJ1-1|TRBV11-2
CASAKGGQGEAFF
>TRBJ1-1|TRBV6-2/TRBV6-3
CASSEAGLRTEAFF
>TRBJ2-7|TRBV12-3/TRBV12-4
CASTYSRTGSEQYF
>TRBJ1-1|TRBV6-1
CASSEGVRGGTEAFF
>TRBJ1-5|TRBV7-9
CASSLVAAGTRGNQPQHF
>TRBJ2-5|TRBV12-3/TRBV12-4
CASSLGQGALGTQYF
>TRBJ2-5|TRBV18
CASSPELAGGPQETQYF
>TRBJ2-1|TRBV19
CASSIDLGRVNEQFF
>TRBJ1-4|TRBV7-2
CASSLASGLVEKLFF
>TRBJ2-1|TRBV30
CAWSVRAGEQFF
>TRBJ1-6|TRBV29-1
CSVEDHVNRGESSPLHF
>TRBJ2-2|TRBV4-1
CASSQFGVQGGTGELFF
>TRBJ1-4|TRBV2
CATRGDRGTQEAEKLFF
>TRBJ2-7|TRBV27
CASSLYLGQPYEQYF
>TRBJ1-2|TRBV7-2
CASSLLERNYGYTF
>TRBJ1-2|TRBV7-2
CASSLDGGGYTF
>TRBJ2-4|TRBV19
CASSIGGVAKNIQYF
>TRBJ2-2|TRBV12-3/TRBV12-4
CASSLSGRDTGELFF
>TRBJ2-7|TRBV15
CATRRQGDYEQYF
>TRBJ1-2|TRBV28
CATQAYYGYTF
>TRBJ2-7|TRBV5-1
CASSGSGSGYEQYF
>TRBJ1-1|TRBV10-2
CASSDSGEAFF
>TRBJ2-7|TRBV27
CASKRQGPLNEQYF
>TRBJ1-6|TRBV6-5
CASSFDGLSPLHF
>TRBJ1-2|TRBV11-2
CASSLSGGNYGYTF